This is a list of T cell receptor beta chains from one sample in a study of somatic mutations in cytotoxic T cells in rheumatoid arthritis. The protocol was immunoSEQ multiplex PCR, while the TCRdb copy is restricted to in-frame clones and leaves out a portion. The table includes about 20,000 clones, over 65% detected once. The sequencing input was CD8+ T cells sorted from blood. These TCRs come from a man aged 55 to 70 in good health. CDR3s include the opening cysteine and the closing phenylalanine or tryptophan. The order of the fields is V gene, CDR3 length, D gene, J gene, clone size, CDR3 protein, CDR3 DNA. The D gene is left open where the match is weak. Expanded clones are given a class, and other clones once, few, many or no size at all.

v_call: TRBV13; cdr3_length: 15; d_call: NA; j_call: TRBJ2-7; clone_size: NA; cdr3_aa: CASSSADWRSDEQYF; cdr3_nt: TGTGCCAGCAGCTCCGCGGACTGGAGGAGCGACGAGCAGTACTTC
v_call: TRBV4-3; cdr3_length: 16; d_call: NA; j_call: TRBJ2-3; clone_size: few; cdr3_aa: CASSQDQGYSTDTQYF; cdr3_nt: TGCGCCAGCAGCCAAGATCAGGGGTATAGCACAGATACGCAGTATTTT
v_call: TRBV6-1; cdr3_length: 14; d_call: NA; j_call: TRBJ2-5; clone_size: NA; cdr3_aa: CASSEVTHQETQYF; cdr3_nt: TGTGCCAGCAGTGAAGTCACACATCAAGAGACCCAGTACTTC
v_call: TRBV7-8; cdr3_length: 13; d_call: NA; j_call: TRBJ2-7; clone_size: medium-sized; cdr3_aa: CASSLVWADEQYF; cdr3_nt: TGTGCCAGCAGCTTAGTTTGGGCCGACGAGCAGTACTTC
v_call: TRBV7-9; cdr3_length: 14; d_call: TRBD2; j_call: TRBJ2-3; clone_size: NA; cdr3_aa: CASSLGLGPDTQYF; cdr3_nt: TGTGCCAGCAGCTTGGGACTAGGTCCAGATACGCAGTATTTT
v_call: TRBV19; cdr3_length: 14; d_call: NA; j_call: TRBJ1-2; clone_size: once; cdr3_aa: CASSPAGSDYGYTF; cdr3_nt: TGTGCCAGTAGTCCGGCAGGGTCAGACTATGGCTACACCTTC
v_call: TRBV7-9; cdr3_length: 19; d_call: TRBD2; j_call: TRBJ2-2; clone_size: NA; cdr3_aa: CASSPTIFTGLANTGELFF; cdr3_nt: TGTGCCAGCAGCCCGACCATTTTCACTGGACTAGCGAACACCGGGGAGCTGTTTTTT
v_call: TRBV4-1; cdr3_length: 16; d_call: TRBD2; j_call: TRBJ2-7; clone_size: NA; cdr3_aa: CASSQDRWGEGYEQYF; cdr3_nt: TGCGCCAGCAGCCAAGATAGGTGGGGGGAGGGCTACGAGCAGTACTTC
v_call: TRBV5-4; cdr3_length: 14; d_call: TRBD1; j_call: TRBJ1-1; clone_size: NA; cdr3_aa: CASSNSGTDTEAFF; cdr3_nt: TGTGCCAGCAGCAACTCCGGGACAGACACTGAAGCTTTCTTT
v_call: TRBV9; cdr3_length: 15; d_call: TRBD1; j_call: TRBJ2-5; clone_size: NA; cdr3_aa: CASSVTDRDVETQYF; cdr3_nt: TGTGCCAGCAGCGTTACGGACAGGGACGTCGAGACCCAGTACTTC
v_call: TRBV27; cdr3_length: 13; d_call: NA; j_call: TRBJ2-2; clone_size: few; cdr3_aa: CASSLSGSPELFF; cdr3_nt: TGTGCCAGCAGTTTATCTGGGAGTCCGGAGCTGTTTTTT
v_call: TRBV4-1; cdr3_length: 16; d_call: TRBD2; j_call: TRBJ2-7; clone_size: NA; cdr3_aa: CASSQAPLGGSYEQYF; cdr3_nt: TGCGCCAGCAGCCAAGCCCCATTGGGCGGGAGTTACGAGCAGTACTTC
v_call: TRBV19; cdr3_length: 15; d_call: NA; j_call: TRBJ2-2; clone_size: once; cdr3_aa: CASSIGGGFTGELFF; cdr3_nt: TGTGCCAGTAGTATAGGTGGAGGGTTCACCGGGGAGCTGTTTTTT
v_call: TRBV11-2; cdr3_length: 14; d_call: NA; j_call: TRBJ2-2; clone_size: NA; cdr3_aa: CASSLDLGDRQLFF; cdr3_nt: TGTGCCAGCAGCTTAGACCTGGGCGACAGGCAGCTGTTTTTT
v_call: TRBV2; cdr3_length: 16; d_call: NA; j_call: TRBJ1-5; clone_size: NA; cdr3_aa: CASSPQGPHYNQPQHF; cdr3_nt: TGTGCCAGCAGTCCTCAGGGGCCTCATTACAATCAGCCCCAGCATTTT
v_call: TRBV9; cdr3_length: 16; d_call: NA; j_call: TRBJ2-1; clone_size: few; cdr3_aa: CASSRGGRNLWDEQFF; cdr3_nt: TGTGCCAGCAGCCGCGGTGGCAGAAACTTGTGGGATGAGCAGTTCTTC
v_call: TRBV2; cdr3_length: 14; d_call: TRBD1; j_call: TRBJ1-5; clone_size: NA; cdr3_aa: CASRTGAKNQPQHF; cdr3_nt: TGTGCCAGCCGTACAGGGGCCAAAAATCAGCCCCAGCATTTT
v_call: TRBV6-5; cdr3_length: 14; d_call: NA; j_call: TRBJ2-7; clone_size: NA; cdr3_aa: CASSYSSGWYEQYF; cdr3_nt: TGTGCCAGCAGTTACTCCAGTGGCTGGTACGAGCAGTACTTC
v_call: TRBV11-2; cdr3_length: 15; d_call: TRBD1; j_call: TRBJ2-5; clone_size: NA; cdr3_aa: CASSPPDRYQETQYF; cdr3_nt: TGTGCCAGCAGCCCCCCGGACAGGTACCAAGAGACCCAGTACTTC
v_call: TRBV14; cdr3_length: 15; d_call: NA; j_call: TRBJ2-5; clone_size: NA; cdr3_aa: CASSFRTLVKETQYF; cdr3_nt: TGTGCCAGCAGCTTCCGGACTCTTGTCAAAGAGACCCAGTACTTC
v_call: TRBV7-9; cdr3_length: 14; d_call: TRBD1; j_call: TRBJ2-7; clone_size: NA; cdr3_aa: CASSQRQGPYEQYF; cdr3_nt: TGTGCCAGCAGCCAGCGACAGGGCCCCTACGAGCAGTACTTC
v_call: TRBV7-9; cdr3_length: 16; d_call: TRBD1; j_call: TRBJ1-2; clone_size: once; cdr3_aa: CASSFPSRTGVYGYTF; cdr3_nt: TGTGCCAGCAGCTTCCCCAGCCGGACAGGGGTCTATGGCTACACCTTC
v_call: TRBV4-1; cdr3_length: 16; d_call: NA; j_call: TRBJ2-7; clone_size: NA; cdr3_aa: CASSQGALALTYEQYF; cdr3_nt: TGCGCCAGCAGCCAAGGGGCGCTAGCCCTTACCTACGAGCAGTACTTC
v_call: TRBV5-6; cdr3_length: 16; d_call: TRBD2; j_call: TRBJ2-7; clone_size: NA; cdr3_aa: CASSSEGLAGLYEQYF; cdr3_nt: TGTGCCAGCAGCTCGGAGGGACTAGCGGGGCTCTACGAGCAGTACTTC
v_call: TRBV19; cdr3_length: 12; d_call: NA; j_call: TRBJ1-2; clone_size: NA; cdr3_aa: CASRRTRKGYTF; cdr3_nt: TGTGCCAGTAGACGGACAAGGAAGGGCTACACCTTC
v_call: TRBV7-2; cdr3_length: 15; d_call: TRBD2; j_call: TRBJ2-3; clone_size: NA; cdr3_aa: CASSWSGTSDSTQYF; cdr3_nt: TGTGCCAGCAGCTGGTCCGGGACTAGCGATAGTACGCAGTATTTT
v_call: TRBV7-9; cdr3_length: 13; d_call: TRBD1; j_call: TRBJ2-7; clone_size: once; cdr3_aa: CASSQDRVGEQYF; cdr3_nt: TGTGCCAGCAGCCAGGACAGGGTAGGCGAGCAGTACTTC
v_call: TRBV30; cdr3_length: 12; d_call: NA; j_call: TRBJ1-2; clone_size: few; cdr3_aa: CAWSVQGRGYTF; cdr3_nt: TGTGCCTGGAGTGTACAAGGCAGGGGCTACACCTTC
v_call: TRBV29-1; cdr3_length: 15; d_call: NA; j_call: TRBJ2-1; clone_size: few; cdr3_aa: CSVEGADRSYNEQFF; cdr3_nt: TGCAGCGTTGAAGGGGCAGACCGCTCCTACAATGAGCAGTTCTTC
v_call: TRBV13; cdr3_length: 15; d_call: NA; j_call: TRBJ2-6; clone_size: NA; cdr3_aa: CASSLGPGDTNVLTF; cdr3_nt: TGTGCCAGCAGCTTAGGGCCAGGGGACACCAACGTCCTGACTTTC
v_call: TRBV9; cdr3_length: 14; d_call: NA; j_call: TRBJ2-7; clone_size: NA; cdr3_aa: CASSVDYPSYEQYF; cdr3_nt: TGTGCCAGCAGCGTAGATTATCCCTCCTACGAGCAGTACTTC
v_call: TRBV7-6; cdr3_length: 15; d_call: TRBD1; j_call: TRBJ2-2; clone_size: NA; cdr3_aa: CASSLGQGGTGELFF; cdr3_nt: TGTGCCAGCAGCTTAGGACAGGGGGGCACCGGGGAGCTGTTTTTT
v_call: TRBV9; cdr3_length: 15; d_call: NA; j_call: TRBJ2-2; clone_size: once; cdr3_aa: CASSKSGSNTGELFF; cdr3_nt: TGTGCCAGCAGTAAGTCCGGGAGTAACACCGGGGAGCTGTTTTTT
v_call: TRBV7-9; cdr3_length: 14; d_call: TRBD1; j_call: TRBJ2-7; clone_size: NA; cdr3_aa: CASSTDRGHYEQYF; cdr3_nt: TGTGCCAGCAGCACAGACAGGGGGCACTACGAGCAGTACTTC
v_call: TRBV19; cdr3_length: 15; d_call: NA; j_call: TRBJ2-1; clone_size: NA; cdr3_aa: CASSIGSTDYNEQFF; cdr3_nt: TGTGCCAGTAGTATAGGGTCGACAGACTACAATGAGCAGTTCTTC
v_call: TRBV7-2; cdr3_length: 16; d_call: TRBD2; j_call: TRBJ2-7; clone_size: NA; cdr3_aa: CASSLAGERGTYEQYF; cdr3_nt: TGTGCCAGCAGCTTAGCTGGAGAGCGGGGAACCTACGAGCAGTACTTC
v_call: TRBV29-1; cdr3_length: 14; d_call: NA; j_call: TRBJ2-7; clone_size: NA; cdr3_aa: CSVDGWQGDYEQYF; cdr3_nt: TGCAGCGTTGATGGTTGGCAGGGCGACTACGAGCAGTACTTC
v_call: TRBV25-1; cdr3_length: 10; d_call: NA; j_call: TRBJ2-1; clone_size: NA; cdr3_aa: CATSEFEQFF; cdr3_nt: TGTGCCACTAGCGAGTTTGAGCAGTTCTTC
v_call: TRBV19; cdr3_length: 14; d_call: TRBD2; j_call: TRBJ2-7; clone_size: NA; cdr3_aa: CASSTSGISVEQYF; cdr3_nt: TGTGCCAGTAGTACTAGCGGGATATCCGTCGAGCAGTACTTC
v_call: TRBV6-5; cdr3_length: 15; d_call: NA; j_call: TRBJ2-7; clone_size: NA; cdr3_aa: CASSFYVGSGDEQYF; cdr3_nt: TGTGCCAGCAGCTTTTACGTTGGGAGCGGCGACGAGCAGTACTTC
v_call: TRBV27; cdr3_length: 15; d_call: TRBD2; j_call: TRBJ2-5; clone_size: NA; cdr3_aa: CASSSPGLALETQYF; cdr3_nt: TGTGCCAGCAGCTCGCCGGGACTAGCATTGGAGACCCAGTACTTC
v_call: TRBV7-8; cdr3_length: 13; d_call: NA; j_call: TRBJ2-7; clone_size: few; cdr3_aa: CASSLDYVDEQYF; cdr3_nt: TGTGCCAGCAGCTTAGATTACGTAGACGAGCAGTACTTC
v_call: TRBV19; cdr3_length: 11; d_call: NA; j_call: TRBJ2-7; clone_size: once; cdr3_aa: CASSAHYEQYF; cdr3_nt: TGTGCCAGTAGTGCACACTACGAGCAGTACTTC
v_call: TRBV7-8; cdr3_length: 15; d_call: NA; j_call: TRBJ2-2; clone_size: once; cdr3_aa: CASSKDSRNTGELFF; cdr3_nt: TGTGCCAGCAGTAAGGACAGCCGAAACACCGGGGAGCTGTTTTTT
v_call: TRBV15; cdr3_length: 14; d_call: NA; j_call: TRBJ2-5; clone_size: few; cdr3_aa: CATSNGGQQETQYF; cdr3_nt: TGTGCCACCAGCAACGGGGGACAGCAAGAGACCCAGTACTTC
v_call: TRBV10-3; cdr3_length: 17; d_call: TRBD2; j_call: TRBJ2-7; clone_size: NA; cdr3_aa: CAISESGVSSGGYEQYF; cdr3_nt: TGTGCCATCAGTGAGTCAGGGGTCTCTAGCGGGGGCTACGAGCAGTACTTC
v_call: TRBV27; cdr3_length: 15; d_call: NA; j_call: TRBJ2-5; clone_size: once; cdr3_aa: CASSLGTLPSLTQYF; cdr3_nt: TGTGCCAGCAGTTTAGGGACTCTTCCTTCCTTGACCCAGTACTTC
v_call: TRBV7-6; cdr3_length: 18; d_call: NA; j_call: TRBJ2-2; clone_size: NA; cdr3_aa: CASSLGGLAVLNTGELFF; cdr3_nt: TGTGCCAGCAGTTTAGGGGGCCTAGCGGTCCTGAACACCGGGGAGCTGTTTTTT
v_call: TRBV6-5; cdr3_length: 15; d_call: TRBD1; j_call: TRBJ2-7; clone_size: NA; cdr3_aa: CASSYPGTGVPEQYF; cdr3_nt: TGTGCCAGCAGTTATCCCGGGACAGGGGTTCCCGAGCAGTACTTC
v_call: TRBV5-6; cdr3_length: 16; d_call: TRBD1; j_call: TRBJ2-4; clone_size: NA; cdr3_aa: CASSLRQGATKNIQYF; cdr3_nt: TGTGCCAGCAGCTTGAGACAGGGGGCGACCAAAAACATTCAGTACTTC
v_call: TRBV9; cdr3_length: 15; d_call: NA; j_call: TRBJ2-1; clone_size: NA; cdr3_aa: CASSVAGSDYNEQFF; cdr3_nt: TGTGCCAGCAGCGTAGCGGGGAGTGACTACAATGAGCAGTTCTTC
v_call: TRBV7-7; cdr3_length: 16; d_call: TRBD2; j_call: TRBJ2-2; clone_size: NA; cdr3_aa: CASSLVVTSGTGELFF; cdr3_nt: TGTGCTAGCAGCTTAGTCGTTACTAGCGGCACCGGGGAGCTGTTTTTT
v_call: TRBV5-8; cdr3_length: 15; d_call: NA; j_call: TRBJ1-2; clone_size: NA; cdr3_aa: CASSLESGSGYGYTF; cdr3_nt: TGTGCCAGCAGCTTGGAGTCGGGGAGCGGCTATGGCTACACCTTC
v_call: TRBV6-6; cdr3_length: 11; d_call: NA; j_call: TRBJ2-7; clone_size: NA; cdr3_aa: CASSPSGEQYF; cdr3_nt: TGTGCCAGCAGTCCCTCAGGCGAGCAGTACTTC
v_call: TRBV11-1; cdr3_length: 18; d_call: NA; j_call: TRBJ2-7; clone_size: once; cdr3_aa: CASSFYGGLGADSYEQYF; cdr3_nt: TGTGCCAGCAGCTTTTACGGGGGACTGGGAGCGGACTCCTACGAGCAGTACTTC
v_call: TRBV2; cdr3_length: 10; d_call: NA; j_call: TRBJ2-7; clone_size: NA; cdr3_aa: CASSLNEQYF; cdr3_nt: TGTGCCAGCAGTTTAAACGAGCAGTACTTC
v_call: TRBV5-1; cdr3_length: 14; d_call: TRBD2; j_call: TRBJ2-7; clone_size: NA; cdr3_aa: CASSPRGAGVEQYF; cdr3_nt: TGCGCCAGCAGCCCCCGGGGAGCGGGGGTCGAGCAGTACTTC